The next 27 T cell receptor beta chains were all read from a single sample in a study of breast tumors, draining lymph nodes, adjacent tissues. MiXCR, run by TCRdb on the multiplex PCR reads, gives a single entry per CDR3 protein. The sample holds about 130,000 distinct CDR3 sequences; around 22% are singletons and the top ten take around 2.6%. Axillary draining lymph nodes of breast cancer patients supplied the node samples. Sequencing input: axillary lymph node tissue. Receptor source: a female donor with breast cancer. Some clones in this sample may be carry-over from other donors' samples.

This clonotype was recorded many times. This sequence joins TRBV7-2 and TRBJ2-1; 16 positions agree with TRBD2. With V trimmed by 5 bases and J by 9 bases, 7 bases remained unmatched. The CDR3 has 16 amino acids. The germline V gene encodes CDR1 SGHTA and CDR2 FQGNSA. This chain's CDR3 is CASSKGLAGGPTEQFF. The CDR3 DNA follows: TGTGCCAGCAGCAAGGGACTAGCGGGAGGGCCGACTGAGCAGTTCTTC.

The sample holds many counts of this clonotype. The CDR3 DNA reads as TGTGCCAGCAGTCGGGCCGGGGCGGGAGGGGTTCATGAGCAGTTCTTC. It is translated as CASSRAGAGGVHEQFF. The gene calls are TRBV12-3 or TRBV12-4 and TRBJ2-1; 9 bases fit TRBD2. V shed 5 bases and J 8 bases; nucleotides not matched to a gene: 13. The CDR3 consists of 16 residues.

This clonotype was seen many times. The chain joins TRBV27 to TRBJ2-7; TRBD2 might be the D (5 bases). The CDR3 is made up of 11 amino acids. CDR1 is MNHEY and CDR2 is SMNVEV in the germline V gene (reference sequence). V was trimmed by 8 bases and J by 7 bases, leaving 12 bases between them. The CDR3 sequence: CASRARGEQYF. CDR3 sequence (DNA): TGTGCCAGCCGTGCCAGAGGGGAGCAGTACTTC.

Only a few counts were recorded for this clonotype. The chain recombines TRBV3-1 with TRBJ2-1; 9 bases fit TRBD2. The CDR3 runs to 15 residues. The germline V gene encodes CDR1 LGHDT and CDR2 YNNKEL (reference sequence). The V gene end was trimmed by 4 bases and the J gene end by 5 bases; junction bases not matched to a gene: 6. The CDR3 region is CASSPLAGADNEQFF. The CDR3, as DNA: TGTGCCAGCAGCCCATTAGCGGGAGCAGACAATGAGCAGTTCTTC.

CDR3 nucleotide sequence: TGTGCCAGCAGTTTCGGGGGGGGGACAGGGGTCTCCTACGAGCAGTACTTC. Protein sequence: CASSFGGGTGVSYEQYF. This chain connects TRBV28 to TRBJ2-7; TRBD1 matches at 10 bases. After removal of 3 bases from V and 0 bases from J, the junction contained 8 bases not matched to a gene. CDR3 length equals 17 residues. CDR1 and CDR2 from the germline V gene are MDHEN and SYDVKM.

Ten or more counts support this clonotype. The chain links TRBV6-5 to TRBJ2-2; D may be TRBD2 (5 bases). In germline, CDR1 is MNHEY, CDR2 SVGAGI. With 6 bases removed from V and 1 base from J, the gap between germline ends came to 9 bases. This CDR3 has 14 residues. In DNA, the CDR3 is TGTGCCAGCAGCTCCCGGGGGAACACCGGGGAGCTGTTTTTT. Translated: CASSSRGNTGELFF.

This clonotype appeared many times. CDR3 in amino acids: CASSLGSGEKLFF. The CDR3 DNA reads as TGTGCCAGCAGCTTAGGTTCCGGGGAAAAACTGTTTTTT. The rearrangement uses TRBV7-3 and TRBJ1-4; D not certain. CDR3 length equals 13 residues. The germline CDR1 and CDR2 sequences are SGHTA and FQGTGA. Between the trimmed V and J ends, which lost 2 bases and 8 bases, there was a span of 9 bases.

A few counts support this clonotype. The chain uses TRBV5-1 and TRBJ2-5, with a weak D call TRBD2 (6 bases). Germline V lookup: CDR1 SGHRS, CDR2 YFSETQ. The CDR3 sequence is 17 residues long. Trimming removed 1 base at V and 4 bases at J, with 20 bases between. In nucleotides, the CDR3 is TGCGCCAGCAGCTTGTCGGGAGTGACCACGGCGGGAGAGACCCAGTACTTC. It codes for CASSLSGVTTAGETQYF.

This clonotype came up many times. This chain uses TRBV10-3 with TRBJ2-7; D gene ambiguous. In germline, CDR1 is ENHRY, CDR2 SYGVKD. The CDR3 length is 15 residues. V shed 4 bases and J shed 3 bases, with 16 bases lying between them. The CDR3 loop is CAISGSRGIGYEQYF. DNA of the CDR3: TGTGCCATCAGTGGGTCGCGAGGTATAGGCTACGAGCAGTACTTC.

This clonotype has at least ten counts. This rearrangement joins TRBV11-1 to TRBJ2-3, with D perhaps matching TRBD1 (5 bases). Trimming removed 1 base from V and 3 bases from J, with 14 bases in between. This CDR3 region has 16 residues. Per germline, CDR1 SGHAT and CDR2 FQDESV (reference sequence). The CDR3 loop is CASSLVTPQATDTQYF. In nucleotides, the CDR3 is TGTGCCAGCAGCTTAGTCACTCCACAGGCGACAGATACGCAGTATTTT. Looking up the rest from reference TRBV11-1 and TRBJ2-3 gives the full variable domain: EAEVAQSPRYKITEKSQAVAFWCDPISGHATLYWYRQILGQGPELLVQFQDESVVDDSQLPKDRFSAERLKGVDSTLKIQPAELGDSAMYLCASSLVTPQATDTQYFGPGTRLTVL.

This clonotype was counted many times. J is TRBJ2-7 and V is TRBV5-4, with 10 bases aligning to TRBD2. CDR3 length equals 16 residues. V gave up 0 bases and J gave up 3 bases; unmatched junction bases: 6. Germline loops: CDR1 SGHNT, CDR2 YYREEE (reference sequence). The CDR3 is CASSLGRASGSYEQYF. The DNA of the CDR3 is TGTGCCAGCAGCTTGGGAAGGGCTAGCGGGAGCTACGAGCAGTACTTC.

A word on this clonotype: This clone may be a read error of a much larger clone one base away. The CDR3 ends on some other residue instead of the conserved phenylalanine or tryptophan, so this is likely a read error. V usage is TRBV19 and J usage is TRBJ2-2; 9 nucleotides agree with TRBD2. The CDR3 contains 17 residues. CDR1 and CDR2 from the germline V gene are LNHDA and SQIVND (reference sequence). The junction had 8 bases not matched to a gene; V was cut back by 2 bases and J by 4 bases. The CDR3 DNA reads as TGTGCCAGTAGTATAAGGGCTAGCGGGATGGGCACCGGGGAGCTGTTTTCT. Its protein product is CASSIRASGMGTGELFS.

This clonotype has at least ten counts. J is TRBJ2-1 and V is TRBV7-3, with D unclear. This CDR3 contains 13 residues. Germline V lookup: CDR1 SGHTA, CDR2 FQGTGA. The V and J ends lost 1 base and 10 bases respectively, with 11 bases between them. CDR3 amino acids: CASSLSGLGEQFF. The CDR3 DNA sequence: TGTGCCAGCAGCTTAAGTGGCCTAGGGGAGCAGTTCTTC.

This clonotype was counted many times. This chain connects TRBV19 to TRBJ2-1, with D possibly matching TRBD2 (5 bases). The CDR3 sequence is 13 residues long. Trimming cost V 9 bases and J 5 bases, with 14 bases left between them. Germline CDR1 and CDR2: LNHDA and SQIVND (reference sequence). The CDR3 region is CASSRRFHNEQFF. The DNA of the CDR3 is TGTGCCAGCTCGCGGAGGTTTCACAATGAGCAGTTCTTC.

J is TRBJ1-2 and V is TRBV6-5, with a possible D match to TRBD1 (5 bases). The CDR3 extends over 15 amino acids. CDR1 is MNHEY, CDR2 SVGAGI, per germline. The V end was cut by 2 bases, the J end by 4 bases, with 14 bases between. In nucleotides, the CDR3 is TGTGCCAGCAGTTACAATGGGGCGCAGGGCTATGGCTACACCTTC. This translates into CASSYNGAQGYGYTF.

With regard to this clonotype: A clone one base away is much larger, so this may be a read error. This chain joins TRBV29-1 and TRBJ2-7; D possibly corresponds to TRBD1 (5 bases). The V gene lost 4 bases and the J gene lost 2 bases, with 18 bases spanning the gap. The CDR3 extends over 15 amino acids. Germline V lookup: CDR1 SQVTM, CDR2 ANQGSEA. CDR3 sequence reads: CSVVMDQGSTYEQYF. In DNA, the CDR3 is TGCAGCGTTGTGATGGACCAGGGTAGTACCTACGAGCAGTACTTC.

This clonotype appeared many times. The genes are TRBV29-1 and TRBJ2-1, with TRBD2 matching over 7 bases. This CDR3 is built from 13 residues. Germline CDR1 and CDR2: SQVTM and ANQGSEA. The V and J ends lost 6 bases and 5 bases, in that order; junction bases with no gene match: 7. The CDR3 region is CSVLTGTNNEQFF. CDR3 DNA sequence: TGCAGCGTCCTGACCGGGACTAACAATGAGCAGTTCTTC.

The rearrangement joins TRBV6-5 to TRBJ1-5; a possible D gene is TRBD1 (5 bases). Germline V gene sequence: CDR1 MNHEY, CDR2 SVGAGI. The V gene lost 6 bases and the J gene lost 4 bases, with 13 bases spanning the gap. The CDR3 has 14 amino acids. The CDR3 loop reads CASRPRQLNQPQHF. The CDR3 nucleotides are TGTGCCAGCAGGCCCAGACAGCTTAATCAGCCCCAGCATTTT.

In its sample, this clonotype was seen many times. J is TRBJ2-5 and V is TRBV20-1; no definite D call. V gave up 7 bases and J gave up 5 bases, with 14 bases separating them. Germline V gene data show CDR1 as DFQATT and CDR2 as SNEGSKA (reference sequence). This CDR3 has 12 residues. This CDR3 reads CSVHYGGETQYF. The CDR3 coding sequence is TGCAGTGTACATTATGGCGGTGAGACCCAGTACTTC.

The sample holds many counts of this clonotype. This chain joins TRBV3-1 and TRBJ2-7; no definite D call. V gave up 8 bases and J gave up 0 bases, with 5 bases separating them. The length of the CDR3 is 11 residues. Germline-derived CDR1 and CDR2 are LGHDT and YNNKEL (reference sequence). The CDR3 loop reads CASGYSYEQYF. CDR3 DNA: TGTGCCAGCGGATACTCCTACGAGCAGTACTTC.

In DNA form, the CDR3 reads TGTGCCAGCAGCCGGCAGGGACTTCAGGGGAATGAGCAGTTCTTC. The encoded protein is CASSRQGLQGNEQFF. The chain combines TRBV11-3 with TRBJ2-1; TRBD1 or TRBD2 may be the D gene (6 bases each). Germline CDR1 reads SGHNT; CDR2 reads YENEEA. V was trimmed by 5 bases and J by 7 bases, leaving 18 bases between them. The CDR3 is made up of 15 amino acids.

Comment on this clonotype: This may arise from a read error, as a much more abundant clone is one base away. The V call is TRBV2, the J call TRBJ2-3; 11 bases align to TRBD2. The CDR3 loop spans 19 amino acids. CDR1 is SNHLY, CDR2 FYNNEI, per germline. V dropped 6 bases and J dropped 3; count of bases not matched to a gene: 17. In DNA form, the CDR3 reads TGTGCCAGCAGACCAGGTAGCGGGAGGGCCGTTTCAGTAACAGATACGCAGTATTTT. This encodes CASRPGSGRAVSVTDTQYF.

This chain joins TRBV19 and TRBJ2-1; 9 positions match TRBD1. The CDR3 loop spans 15 amino acids. In germline, CDR1 is LNHDA, CDR2 SQIVND (reference sequence). The V gene end was trimmed by 4 bases and the J gene end by 6 bases; junction bases not matched to a gene: 7. The CDR3 spells CASSKPGQGSNEQFF. The CDR3 nucleotides are TGTGCCAGTAGTAAACCGGGACAGGGTAGCAATGAGCAGTTCTTC.

This clonotype was picked up many times. CDR3 protein: CASSEVLAGDVYEQFF. The CDR3 bases are TGCGCCAGCAGTGAGGTTCTAGCGGGGGATGTCTATGAGCAGTTCTTC. The chain recombines TRBV10-2 with TRBJ2-1; 10 bases map to TRBD2. The CDR3 consists of 16 residues. CDR1 and CDR2 (germline): WSHSY, SAAADI. The J segment lost 8 bases and the V segment lost 2 bases, leaving 9 bases of the junction unmatched.

V usage is TRBV19 and J usage is TRBJ2-2, with TRBD1 matching 10 bases. CDR3 length equals 15 residues. Germline V CDR1 and CDR2: LNHDA, SQIVND (reference sequence). The V gene end was trimmed by 7 bases and the J gene end by 3 bases; junction bases not matched to a gene: 5. CDR3 in DNA: TGTGCCAGTAAACGACAGGGGGCGGACACCGGGGAGCTGTTTTTT. Its translation is CASKRQGADTGELFF.

In this sample, this clonotype turned up many times. The V call is TRBV6-5, the J call TRBJ1-2, with D perhaps TRBD1 (5 bases). CDR1 is MNHEY and CDR2 is SVGAGI in the germline V gene. The CDR3 loop spans 11 amino acids. V shed 7 bases and J shed 8 bases, with 11 bases lying between them. CDR3 nucleotides: TGTGCCAGCACCCGGGGCGACGGCTACACCTTC. Its translation is CASTRGDGYTF.

This clonotype occurred many times. The DNA for the CDR3 is TGTGCCAGCAGTTATCAGAGCAATCAGCCCCAGCATTTT. Translation gives CASSYQSNQPQHF. The V and J genes are TRBV7-2 and TRBJ1-5; D remains unclear. Germline loops: CDR1 SGHTA, CDR2 FQGNSA. This CDR3 contains 13 residues. Trimming left V 6 bases short and J 1 base short, with 7 bases between. Complete variable domain (other parts from reference TRBV7-2 and TRBJ1-5): GAGVSQSPSNKVTEKGKDVELRCDPISGHTALYWYRQSLGQGLEFLIYFQGNSAPDKSGLPSDRFSAERTGGSVSTLTIQRTQQEDSAVYLCASSYQSNQPQHFGDGTRLSIL.